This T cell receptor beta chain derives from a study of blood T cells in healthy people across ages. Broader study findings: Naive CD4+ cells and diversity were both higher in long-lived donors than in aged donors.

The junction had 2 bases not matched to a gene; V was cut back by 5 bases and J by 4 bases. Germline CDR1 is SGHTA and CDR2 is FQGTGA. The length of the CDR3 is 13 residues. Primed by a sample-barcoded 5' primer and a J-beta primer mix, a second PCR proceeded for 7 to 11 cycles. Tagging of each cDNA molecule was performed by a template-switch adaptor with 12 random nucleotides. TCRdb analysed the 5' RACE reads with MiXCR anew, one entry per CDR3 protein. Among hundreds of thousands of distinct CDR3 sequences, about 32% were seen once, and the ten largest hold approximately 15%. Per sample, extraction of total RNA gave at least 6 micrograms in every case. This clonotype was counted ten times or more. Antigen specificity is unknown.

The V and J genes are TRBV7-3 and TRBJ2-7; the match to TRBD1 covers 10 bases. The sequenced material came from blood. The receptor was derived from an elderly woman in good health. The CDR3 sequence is CASSADRGYEQYF. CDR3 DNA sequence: TGTGCCAGCAGCGCGGACAGGGGGTACGAGCAGTACTTC.